The present entry profiles one TCR beta chain with its context. Its antigen is not known. The sample comes from a study of siplizumab effects on memory and regulatory T cells. Germline V gene sequence: CDR1 MNHEY, CDR2 SMNVEV (reference sequence). CDR3 size: 13 residues. Trimming left V 0 bases short and J 2 bases short, with 2 bases between. Regarding the study as a whole: Siplizumab led to significantly less abundant alloreactive sequences that could be traced back to unstimulated CD4+ memory cells. Naive T cells seemed more diverse than memory cells; they also seemed major alloresponse contributors.

The protocol was immunoSEQ multiplex PCR, while the TCRdb copy is restricted to in-frame clones and leaves out a portion. Of under 130,000 clones in the sample, 90% to 95% were seen once. Material: CD4+ T cells sorted from blood. The chain uses TRBV27 and TRBJ1-5; D unclear. The TCR was taken from a human donor in good health. The CDR3 here is CASSLSGNQPQHF. CDR3 in DNA: TGTGCCAGCAGTTTATCAGGCAATCAGCCCCAGCATTTT.